This note documents a single T cell receptor (beta chain) sequence. Its specificity is unknown. The CDR3 sequence is 13 residues long. With 1 base removed from V and 7 bases from J, the gap between germline ends came to 9 bases. CDR1 is SGDLS and CDR2 is YYNGEE in the germline V gene. This sample holds PBMCs from about 9.3 ml fresh peripheral blood. Regions amplified from RNA transcripts were the TCR beta CDR3 regions. First-round RT-PCR of the TCR CDR3 relied on the HTBI primer set. TCRdb ran MiXCR on the multiplex PCR reads and lists one entry per CDR3 protein. This table has 550,000 to 800,000 distinct CDR3 sequences, roughly 15% appearing once. The data originate from a study of T cells in Graves' hyperthyroidism and ophthalmopathy. General study findings and limits: Most thyroid-expanded clonotypes above 0.001 were also found in blood.

The sequence was collected from a man younger than 35 with Graves' hyperthyroidism. Sequenced input: blood. V is TRBV9 and J is TRBJ2-1, with a tentative D call TRBD2 (6 bases). The DNA for the CDR3 is TGTGCCAGCAGCGTACCCGGGAGTAATGAGCAGTTCTTC. It is translated as CASSVPGSNEQFF.